This is a list of T cell receptor beta chains from one sample in a study of T-cell memory formation after mild COVID-19. Using its own MiXCR run on the 5' RACE reads, TCRdb lists one record per CDR3 protein. Of hundreds of thousands of distinct CDR3 sequences in the sample, 20% to 25% were seen once. Sequencing was performed on PBMCs or a T cell subset sorted from them (not recorded which). Receptors originate from an adult woman who had mild COVID-19 (a few samples of this study predate the infection). Cell type and time point are not known. The conserved cysteine and the conserved F or W are not part of the CDR3 here. D genes are given only for firm matches. Where a row states a size, it is once, few, many or the class of an expanded clone; other rows omit it.

clone_size | d_call | v_call | cdr3_aa
NA | NA | TRBV15 | ATSREEGTHEQF
once | NA | TRBV6-2/TRBV6-3 | ASSYPRSTYEQY
many | TRBD1 | TRBV15 | ATSRTGGRADTQY
many | NA | TRBV7-9 | ASSLVGGSSYEQY
NA | NA | TRBV12-3/TRBV12-4 | ASSPAGGGNEQF
NA | NA | TRBV4-3 | ASSQDRDFYYNEQF
NA | NA | TRBV6-5 | ASSYSYQGWGNEQF
few | TRBD1 | TRBV5-1 | ASSLGDRRTPLSTDTQY
few | TRBD1 | TRBV20-1 | SADLGQGKVIGYT
few | TRBD2 | TRBV7-6 | ASSPKTSGRIETQY
NA | NA | TRBV4-1 | ASSPYLRGPFQETQY
few | TRBD2 | TRBV9 | ASSVGSGSSPKGQY
few | NA | TRBV12-5 | ASGPKGNYGYT
NA | NA | TRBV12-3/TRBV12-4 | ASTLGQGHEQF
NA | TRBD1 | TRBV9 | ASSADGQGRNEQY
NA | NA | TRBV6-6 | ASSPTSGTDYSNQPQH
many | NA | TRBV6-2/TRBV6-3 | ASSYSQGRWARYEQY
NA | TRBD2 | TRBV15 | ATSRGVAGGDEQY
NA | TRBD2 | TRBV27 | ASSLLPPGLAGSQY
NA | NA | TRBV5-5 | ASSLVVGVSRNEQF
NA | NA | TRBV19 | ASTGHTGELF
NA | NA | TRBV29-1 | SVGSIGGEAF
NA | NA | TRBV6-5 | ASSYDIPDRSTDTQY
many | TRBD2 | TRBV4-3 | ASSHSSGIQETQY
NA | TRBD1 | TRBV6-5 | ASQTGVEQY
few | NA | TRBV20-1 | SAPQGTSLGEQF
NA | TRBD1 | TRBV7-7 | ASSLTGQGAGTDTQY
few | TRBD2 | TRBV5-1 | ASSFTSGGSGEQF
many | NA | TRBV3-1 | ASSQALSGDTQY